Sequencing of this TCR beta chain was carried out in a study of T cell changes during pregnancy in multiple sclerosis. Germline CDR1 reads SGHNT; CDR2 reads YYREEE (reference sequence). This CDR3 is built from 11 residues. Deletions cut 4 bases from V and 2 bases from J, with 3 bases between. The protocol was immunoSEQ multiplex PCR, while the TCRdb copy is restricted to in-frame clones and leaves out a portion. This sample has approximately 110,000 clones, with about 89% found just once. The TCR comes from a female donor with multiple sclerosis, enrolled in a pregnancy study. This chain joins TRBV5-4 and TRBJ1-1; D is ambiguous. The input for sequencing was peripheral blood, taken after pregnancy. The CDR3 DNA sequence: TGTGCCAGCAGCCTAAACACTGAAGCTTTCTTT. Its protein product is CASSLNTEAFF.